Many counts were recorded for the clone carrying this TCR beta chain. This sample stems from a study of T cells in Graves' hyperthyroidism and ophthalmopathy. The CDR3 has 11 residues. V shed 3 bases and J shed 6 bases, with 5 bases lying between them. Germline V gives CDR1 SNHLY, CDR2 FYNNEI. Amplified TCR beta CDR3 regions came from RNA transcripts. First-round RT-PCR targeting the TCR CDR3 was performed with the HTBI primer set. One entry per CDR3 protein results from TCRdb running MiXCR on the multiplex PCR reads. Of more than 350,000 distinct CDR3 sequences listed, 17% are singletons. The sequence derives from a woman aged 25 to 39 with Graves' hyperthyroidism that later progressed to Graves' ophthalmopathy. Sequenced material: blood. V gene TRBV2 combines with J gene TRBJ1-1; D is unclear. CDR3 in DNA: TGTGCCAGCAGTGAGGTCCCTGAAGCTTTCTTT. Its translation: CASSEVPEAFF.